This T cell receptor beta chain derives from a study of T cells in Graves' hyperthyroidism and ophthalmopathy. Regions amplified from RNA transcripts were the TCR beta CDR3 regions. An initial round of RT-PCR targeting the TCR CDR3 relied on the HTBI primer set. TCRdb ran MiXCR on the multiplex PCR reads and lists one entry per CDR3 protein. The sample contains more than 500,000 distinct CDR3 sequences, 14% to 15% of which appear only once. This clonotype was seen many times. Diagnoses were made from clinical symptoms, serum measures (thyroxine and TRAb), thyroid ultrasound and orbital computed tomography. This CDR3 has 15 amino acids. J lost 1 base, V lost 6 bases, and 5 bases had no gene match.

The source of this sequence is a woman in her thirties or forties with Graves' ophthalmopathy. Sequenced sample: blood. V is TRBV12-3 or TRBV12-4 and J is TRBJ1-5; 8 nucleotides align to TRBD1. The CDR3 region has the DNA TGTGCCAGCAGCCTAACAGGGGGGAGCAATCAGCCCCAGCATTTT. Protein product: CASSLTGGSNQPQHF.